This record looks at one T cell receptor beta chain sequence and its context. Its cognate antigen has yet to be identified. Per-base qualities were not stored, and no clone one base away is much larger. These data belong to a study of blood T cell repertoires in COVID-19 (dated by TCRdb to 2018 to 2021). About the investigation overall: Samples covering the acute and convalescent phases of COVID-19 were provided by collaborators in the United States, Italy and Spain. Subjects who had been exposed to COVID-19, were actively infected with it, or had recovered from it provided the deeply sampled blood TCRbeta repertoires that made up the dataset. HLA class I and class II types, where available, came from metadata supplied by the sample provider rather than from assay-based typing. The repertoires were released in a freely available public database meant as a resource for research on the immune response to SARS-CoV-2. The prospective study material was composed of cDNA or gDNA derived from T cells, B-cell-depleted T cells, or PBMCs. The samples were drawn from two sources: the first 160 participants of the ongoing ImmuneRACE study, and over 950 subjects contributed by 6 global collaborators. Nearly every sample came with metadata listing a de-identified subject ID, COVID-19 status, age in years and sex. The study at large found these results: How much clinical and demographic metadata was included differed by source and by participant, and the metadata was provided uncurated.

Whole blood was collected in K2EDTA tubes by collaborating institutions according to the institutions' own protocols. Collaborator samples were shipped for TCRbeta analysis as frozen whole blood, isolated PBMCs, or DNA extracted from either sample type. The CDR3 runs 15 amino acids, cysteine and phenylalanine included. CDR3 DNA is the only sequence kept; it has 45 bases, read in frame from the first base. V is reduced by 0 bases and J by 0 bases, leaving a spacing of 7 bases between them. CDR1 is given as SGHRS and CDR2 as YFSETQ, both from the germline V gene. TCRbeta CDR3 regions were amplified from genomic DNA using the immunoSEQ Assay, a bias-controlled multiplex PCR. The original pipeline was this. Within the assay, amplification of reference gene primers was used to estimate how many nucleated cells each sample contained. To quantify the absolute abundance of each unique TCRbeta CDR3 rearrangement, sequence reads were collapsed and filtered. For each sample, productive Simpson clonality was calculated as the square root of Simpson's diversity index over productive rearrangements. What TCRdb holds here is the immuneACCESS table cut down to in-frame rearrangements. Part of the clones is not present; checked against another copy, under half of the missing clones reflect an unresolved V gene, and the others are unexplained. That table furnishes V, J and clone size, whereas the DNA furnished D and trimming. In this sample the table shows about 100,000 clones, about 80% of which occur a single time. The ten most abundant clones make up roughly 31% of the sample.

This receptor chain uses TRBV5-1 and TRBJ1-5; too little of a D gene remains to name it. The sequence was collected from a man in his sixties or seventies with active or convalescent COVID-19. Sequenced: peripheral blood. The CDR3 region reads CASSLAGSSNQPQHF. The nucleotide sequence reads TGCGCCAGCAGCTTGGCCGGGTCTAGCAATCAGCCCCAGCATTTT. Joined to the reference TRBV5-1 and TRBJ1-5 proteins, this CDR3 gives the full variable domain: KAGVTQTPRYLIKTRGQQVTLSCSPISGHRSVSWYQQTPGQGLQFLFEYFSETQRNKGNFPGRFSGRQFSNSRSEMNVSTLELGDSALYLCASSLAGSSNQPQHFGDGTRLSIL.